This TCR beta chain was identified in a study of blood T cell repertoires in COVID-19. Study-level background: T cells, B-cell-depleted T cells, or PBMCs provided the cDNA or gDNA that served as material.

In the original processing: Amplification of reference gene primers was used by the study to estimate nucleated cell counts. Clones were sequenced by immunoSEQ multiplex PCR, and TCRdb holds only the in-frame ones, with some missing. The D gene and trimming were derived from the DNA, and the V and J assignments and clone size from that table. The table lists more than 85,000 clones, approximately 87% of them singletons. Trimming at V came to 2 bases and at J to 7 bases, leaving 13 bases not matched to a gene. The CDR3 extends over 17 amino acids. The germline CDR1 and CDR2 sequences are MGHRA and YSYEKL.

This rearrangement joins TRBV4-1 to TRBJ1-3; TRBD1 matches 8 bases. The sample consisted of peripheral blood. The receptor was derived from a woman in her forties or fifties with acute or convalescent COVID-19. For the CDR3, the DNA is TGCGCCAGCAGCCAATTATTGAGGACAGGGAAGGAGAACACCATATATTTT. Its protein is CASSQLLRTGKENTIYF.